This T cell receptor (beta chain) was documented in a study of T-cell reconstitution after alpha-beta-depleted transplantation in children. This clonotype came up many times. The TCRbeta library was prepared with unique molecular identifiers. MiXCR, applied by TCRdb to the PCR reads, yields one record per CDR3 protein. The sample comprises a few hundred thousand distinct CDR3 sequences, around 9.5% of which are singletons, and approximately 6.6% rests with the top ten. Germline trimming cut 2 bases from V and 4 bases from J; bases unmatched to any gene: 4. This CDR3 comprises 15 residues. From germline, CDR1 is MRHNA and CDR2 SNTAGT.

This sequence was found in a human donor who donated a stem cell graft to a child with acute lymphoblastic leukemia. This chain connects TRBV6-4 to TRBJ2-3, with 9 bases aligning to TRBD2. The starting material was PBMCs from the stem cell graft donor, obtained from the stem cell graft. CDR3 region: CASSDEGLASDTQYF. The CDR3 nucleotides are TGTGCCAGCAGTGACGAGGGACTAGCCTCAGATACGCAGTATTTT.